The 20 T cell receptor beta chains given below trace back to one sample, sequenced in a study of blood T cell repertoires in COVID-19. Profiled with immunoSEQ multiplex PCR; TCRdb holds only in-frame clones, not every one. This table has about 330,000 clones, about 89% appearing once. The specimen was PBMCs or T cells enriched from blood (not recorded which). The receptors shown here come from a woman in her 30s who had recovered from COVID-19.

The CDR3 DNA follows: TGTGCCAGCTCACCACTGGCGGACTCCTACGAGCAGTACTTC. Its translation: CASSPLADSYEQYF. This chain joins TRBV18 and TRBJ2-7; D remains unclear. CDR1 is KGHSH and CDR2 is LQKENI in the germline V gene. This CDR3 spans 14 amino acids. Trimming cost V 1 base and J 0 bases, with 7 bases left between them.

This chain connects TRBV19 to TRBJ1-2, with 7 positions matching TRBD1. This CDR3 is built from 16 residues. Germline loops: CDR1 LNHDA, CDR2 SQIVND (reference sequence). Trimming cost V 0 bases and J 4 bases; bases outside gene matches: 8. The CDR3: CASSIDGDSTIYGYTF. The CDR3, as DNA: TGTGCCAGTAGTATAGATGGGGACAGTACAATCTATGGCTACACCTTC.

A single count supports this clone. This rearrangement joins TRBV4-3 to TRBJ2-1; maybe TRBD2 (5 bases). The CDR3 totals 15 residues. V was shortened by 1 base and J by 5 bases, with 12 bases between the two germline ends. Per germline, CDR1 LGHNA and CDR2 YSLEER. The CDR3 spells CASSQVWERDNEQFF. The CDR3 DNA follows: TGCGCCAGCAGCCAAGTGTGGGAGAGAGACAATGAGCAGTTCTTC.

The V call is TRBV5-8, the J call TRBJ1-2; 8 nucleotides line up with TRBD1. The V gene end was trimmed by 4 bases and the J gene end by 5 bases; junction bases not matched to a gene: 10. The CDR3 spans 15 residues. Germline values: CDR1 SGHTS, CDR2 YDEGEE. DNA for the CDR3: TGTGCCAGCAGCCGATATCAGGGGGCAGGGTATGGCTACACCTTC. Translation: CASSRYQGAGYGYTF.

The chain combines TRBV7-9 with TRBJ1-3; D remains ambiguous. The germline V and J ends were trimmed by 3 bases and 0 bases, with 9 bases remaining between them. CDR3 length: 15 residues. Germline CDR1 and CDR2: SEHNR and FQNEAQ (reference sequence). This CDR3 is CASSFEGSSGNTIYF. The CDR3 nucleotides read TGTGCCAGCAGCTTCGAGGGATCCTCTGGAAACACCATATATTTT.

V and J are TRBV10-2 and TRBJ1-5, with D possibly TRBD1 on 6 matching bases. Trimming left V 6 bases short and J 5 bases short, with 8 bases between. CDR3 length equals 12 residues. CDR1 is WSHSY and CDR2 is SAAADI in the germline V gene. The CDR3 DNA follows: TGCGCCAGCAGGAACAGGGATCAGCCCCAGCATTTT. Encoded protein: CASRNRDQPQHF.

The chain links TRBV27 to TRBJ1-3; 7 bases map to TRBD1. V lost 6 bases to trimming and J lost 4 bases; unmatched junction nucleotides: 3. The length of the CDR3 is 13 residues. Germline assignment: CDR1 MNHEY and CDR2 SMNVEV (reference sequence). The CDR3 region is CASRGQQGNTIYF. The CDR3, as DNA: TGTGCCAGCAGGGGACAGCAAGGAAACACCATATATTTT.

The chain employs TRBV5-1 and TRBJ2-7, with 10 positions matching TRBD1. The CDR3 is 14 residues long. Germline V gene lookup returns CDR1 SGHRS and CDR2 YFSETQ. V shed 3 bases, J shed 5 bases, and the junction held 5 bases outside the gene matches. Here the CDR3 reads CASSWGDRGHEQYF. In DNA, the CDR3 is TGCGCCAGCAGCTGGGGGGACAGGGGCCACGAGCAGTACTTC.

The chain joins TRBV2 to TRBJ2-7; 10 bases align to TRBD1. J gave up 3 bases and V 10 bases, and 3 bases lay outside the gene matches. Germline V gives CDR1 SNHLY, CDR2 FYNNEI. There are 12 residues in the CDR3. Here the CDR3 reads CAIRTGGYEQYF. The CDR3 region has the DNA TGTGCCATCAGGACAGGGGGCTACGAGCAGTACTTC.

This chain joins TRBV6-2 or TRBV6-3 and TRBJ2-3, with D possibly TRBD1 on 8 matching bases. Trimming cost V 0 bases and J 5 bases, with 15 bases left between them. The CDR3 length is 16 residues. The germline V gene has CDR1 MNHEY and CDR2 SVGEGT. In nucleotides, the CDR3 is TGTGCCAGCAGTTACTCTACAGGGGGAGGGAGAGATACGCAGTATTTT. It is translated as CASSYSTGGGRDTQYF.

The V call is TRBV6-5, the J call TRBJ2-5; 9 nucleotides line up with TRBD2. V lost 2 bases and J lost 4; bases outside the gene matches: 8. Germline lookup yields CDR1 MNHEY and CDR2 SVGAGI. CDR3 length: 16 amino acids. The CDR3 protein is CASSYVGGGAPETQYF. Here the CDR3 DNA reads TGTGCCAGCAGTTACGTCGGCGGGGGGGCCCCAGAGACCCAGTACTTC.

There are a few counts of this clone. The sample contains more than one DNA sequence encoding this CDR3. The chain couples TRBV12-3 or TRBV12-4 to TRBJ2-7; D is ambiguous. The CDR3 loop spans 12 amino acids. Trimming stripped 6 bases from V and 0 bases from J, with 6 bases between. The chain's CDR3 is CASSPSSYEQYF. In DNA, the CDR3 is TGTGCCAGCAGCCCCAGCTCCTACGAGCAGTACTTC.

A remark on this clone: The same CDR3 is also encoded by other DNA sequences in this sample. The chain couples TRBV27 to TRBJ1-2; D is unresolved. Germline-derived CDR1 and CDR2 are MNHEY and SMNVEV (reference sequence). The V end lost 0 bases, the J end lost 2 bases, and 7 bases lay between the germline ends. This CDR3 comprises 14 residues. The CDR3 DNA reads TGTGCCAGCAGTTTATCGAGGTCCAACTATGGCTACACCTTC. Its protein is CASSLSRSNYGYTF.

The rearrangement links TRBV5-6 to TRBJ1-1; 12 nucleotides agree with TRBD1. Germline assignment: CDR1 SGHDT and CDR2 YYEEEE. The J segment lost 4 bases and the V segment lost 1 base, leaving 8 bases of the junction unmatched. The CDR3 has 17 amino acids. CDR3 residues: CASSLLGTGGPSTEAFF. The CDR3 DNA is TGTGCCAGCAGCTTGTTGGGGACAGGGGGCCCCAGCACTGAAGCTTTCTTT.

This chain joins TRBV10-1 and TRBJ1-2; perhaps TRBD1 as D (5 bases). V was shortened by 0 bases and J by 7 bases, with 21 bases between the two germline ends. The CDR3 covers 17 residues. CDR1 WNHNN and CDR2 SYGVQD come from the germline V gene (reference sequence). Written as DNA, the CDR3 is TGCGCCAGCAGTGAGTCGGGGGGTCTTATAGGATCAGGTGGCTACACCTTC. Its protein is CASSESGGLIGSGGYTF.

This chain connects TRBV9 to TRBJ2-3, with a possible D match to TRBD2 (7 bases). Looked up from germline, CDR1 is SGDLS and CDR2 is YYNGEE. Deletions cut 4 bases from V and 2 bases from J, with 23 bases between. This CDR3 region has 18 residues. This CDR3 reads CASSPDWKAGQVTDTQYF. CDR3 coding DNA: TGTGCCAGCAGCCCCGACTGGAAAGCGGGACAAGTCACAGATACGCAGTATTTT.

The rearrangement uses TRBV5-6 and TRBJ2-5; 8 bases are shared with TRBD1. Germline V gives CDR1 SGHDT, CDR2 YYEEEE. Trimming at V came to 3 bases and at J to 7 bases, leaving 8 bases not matched to a gene. The CDR3 is 14 amino acids. The chain's CDR3 is CASSSRTGLRTQYF. Here the CDR3 DNA reads TGTGCCAGCAGCTCACGGACAGGGCTAAGGACCCAGTACTTC.

CDR3 sequence (DNA): TGCAGCGTGGCGCCGGGGGGAAATTCACCCCTCCACTTT. It yields the protein CSVAPGGNSPLHF. This rearrangement joins TRBV29-1 to TRBJ1-6; TRBD1 might be the D (5 bases). Trimming cost V 6 bases and J 7 bases, with 13 bases left between them. This CDR3 is 13 amino acids long. CDR1 is SQVTM and CDR2 is ANQGSEA in the germline V gene.

The V call is TRBV7-3, the J call TRBJ2-2; D call uncertain. CDR3 length: 13 residues. Trimming pared 4 bases from V and 2 bases from J, leaving 5 bases between. Germline V lookup: CDR1 SGHTA, CDR2 FQGTGA. This chain's CDR3 is CASSSLNTGELFF. CDR3 bases: TGTGCCAGCAGCTCTCTAAACACCGGGGAGCTGTTTTTT.

This chain uses TRBV3-1 (or the pseudogene TRBV3-2) with TRBJ1-3, with D possibly matching TRBD1 (5 bases). Trimming left V 3 bases short and J 0 bases short, with 12 bases between. The CDR3 runs to 16 residues. Germline CDR1 reads LGHDT; CDR2 reads YNNKEL (reference sequence). The CDR3 protein is CASSQAGTSSGNTIYF. In nucleotides, the CDR3 is TGTGCCAGCAGCCAGGCCGGGACTTCCTCTGGAAACACCATATATTTT.